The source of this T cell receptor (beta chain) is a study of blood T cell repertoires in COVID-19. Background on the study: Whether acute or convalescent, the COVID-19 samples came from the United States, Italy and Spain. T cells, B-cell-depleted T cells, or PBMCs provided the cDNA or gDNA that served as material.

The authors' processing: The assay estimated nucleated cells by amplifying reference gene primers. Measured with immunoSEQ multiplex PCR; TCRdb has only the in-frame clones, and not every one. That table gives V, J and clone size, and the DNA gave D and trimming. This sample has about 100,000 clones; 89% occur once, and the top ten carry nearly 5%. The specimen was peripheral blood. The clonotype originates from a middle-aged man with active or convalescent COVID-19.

Here the CDR3 DNA reads TGTGCCAGCACTATAGGACAGGAGGGCAATCAGCCCCAGCATTTT. As protein: CASTIGQEGNQPQHF. V is TRBV6-9 and J is TRBJ1-5; 7 bases line up with TRBD1. The CDR3 extends over 15 amino acids. Germline V gene data show CDR1 as MNHGY and CDR2 as SVAAGI. The J segment lost 2 bases and the V segment lost 7 bases, leaving 8 bases of the junction unmatched.